The TCR beta chain described here comes from a study of control samples from healthy donors and cancer patients. The protocol was immunoSEQ multiplex PCR, while the TCRdb copy is restricted to in-frame clones and leaves out a portion. The table shows about 73,000 clones, with roughly 87% occurring only once. The TCR was taken from a woman between 45 and 65 years old in good health. Sequencing input: blood.

This CDR3 is CASTEAGGKETQYF. The DNA of the CDR3 is TGCGCCAGCACGGAGGCGGGGGGAAAAGAGACCCAGTACTTC. The chain uses TRBV5-1 and TRBJ2-5; 8 positions agree with TRBD2. The CDR3 extends over 14 amino acids. V shed 6 bases, J shed 3 bases, and the junction held 7 bases outside the gene matches. Germline V CDR1 and CDR2: SGHRS, YFSETQ. The full variable domain, in which reference TRBV5-1 and TRBJ2-5 provide the parts outside the CDR3, is KAGVTQTPRYLIKTRGQQVTLSCSPISGHRSVSWYQQTPGQGLQFLFEYFSETQRNKGNFPGRFSGRQFSNSRSEMNVSTLELGDSALYLCASTEAGGKETQYFGPGTRLLVL.